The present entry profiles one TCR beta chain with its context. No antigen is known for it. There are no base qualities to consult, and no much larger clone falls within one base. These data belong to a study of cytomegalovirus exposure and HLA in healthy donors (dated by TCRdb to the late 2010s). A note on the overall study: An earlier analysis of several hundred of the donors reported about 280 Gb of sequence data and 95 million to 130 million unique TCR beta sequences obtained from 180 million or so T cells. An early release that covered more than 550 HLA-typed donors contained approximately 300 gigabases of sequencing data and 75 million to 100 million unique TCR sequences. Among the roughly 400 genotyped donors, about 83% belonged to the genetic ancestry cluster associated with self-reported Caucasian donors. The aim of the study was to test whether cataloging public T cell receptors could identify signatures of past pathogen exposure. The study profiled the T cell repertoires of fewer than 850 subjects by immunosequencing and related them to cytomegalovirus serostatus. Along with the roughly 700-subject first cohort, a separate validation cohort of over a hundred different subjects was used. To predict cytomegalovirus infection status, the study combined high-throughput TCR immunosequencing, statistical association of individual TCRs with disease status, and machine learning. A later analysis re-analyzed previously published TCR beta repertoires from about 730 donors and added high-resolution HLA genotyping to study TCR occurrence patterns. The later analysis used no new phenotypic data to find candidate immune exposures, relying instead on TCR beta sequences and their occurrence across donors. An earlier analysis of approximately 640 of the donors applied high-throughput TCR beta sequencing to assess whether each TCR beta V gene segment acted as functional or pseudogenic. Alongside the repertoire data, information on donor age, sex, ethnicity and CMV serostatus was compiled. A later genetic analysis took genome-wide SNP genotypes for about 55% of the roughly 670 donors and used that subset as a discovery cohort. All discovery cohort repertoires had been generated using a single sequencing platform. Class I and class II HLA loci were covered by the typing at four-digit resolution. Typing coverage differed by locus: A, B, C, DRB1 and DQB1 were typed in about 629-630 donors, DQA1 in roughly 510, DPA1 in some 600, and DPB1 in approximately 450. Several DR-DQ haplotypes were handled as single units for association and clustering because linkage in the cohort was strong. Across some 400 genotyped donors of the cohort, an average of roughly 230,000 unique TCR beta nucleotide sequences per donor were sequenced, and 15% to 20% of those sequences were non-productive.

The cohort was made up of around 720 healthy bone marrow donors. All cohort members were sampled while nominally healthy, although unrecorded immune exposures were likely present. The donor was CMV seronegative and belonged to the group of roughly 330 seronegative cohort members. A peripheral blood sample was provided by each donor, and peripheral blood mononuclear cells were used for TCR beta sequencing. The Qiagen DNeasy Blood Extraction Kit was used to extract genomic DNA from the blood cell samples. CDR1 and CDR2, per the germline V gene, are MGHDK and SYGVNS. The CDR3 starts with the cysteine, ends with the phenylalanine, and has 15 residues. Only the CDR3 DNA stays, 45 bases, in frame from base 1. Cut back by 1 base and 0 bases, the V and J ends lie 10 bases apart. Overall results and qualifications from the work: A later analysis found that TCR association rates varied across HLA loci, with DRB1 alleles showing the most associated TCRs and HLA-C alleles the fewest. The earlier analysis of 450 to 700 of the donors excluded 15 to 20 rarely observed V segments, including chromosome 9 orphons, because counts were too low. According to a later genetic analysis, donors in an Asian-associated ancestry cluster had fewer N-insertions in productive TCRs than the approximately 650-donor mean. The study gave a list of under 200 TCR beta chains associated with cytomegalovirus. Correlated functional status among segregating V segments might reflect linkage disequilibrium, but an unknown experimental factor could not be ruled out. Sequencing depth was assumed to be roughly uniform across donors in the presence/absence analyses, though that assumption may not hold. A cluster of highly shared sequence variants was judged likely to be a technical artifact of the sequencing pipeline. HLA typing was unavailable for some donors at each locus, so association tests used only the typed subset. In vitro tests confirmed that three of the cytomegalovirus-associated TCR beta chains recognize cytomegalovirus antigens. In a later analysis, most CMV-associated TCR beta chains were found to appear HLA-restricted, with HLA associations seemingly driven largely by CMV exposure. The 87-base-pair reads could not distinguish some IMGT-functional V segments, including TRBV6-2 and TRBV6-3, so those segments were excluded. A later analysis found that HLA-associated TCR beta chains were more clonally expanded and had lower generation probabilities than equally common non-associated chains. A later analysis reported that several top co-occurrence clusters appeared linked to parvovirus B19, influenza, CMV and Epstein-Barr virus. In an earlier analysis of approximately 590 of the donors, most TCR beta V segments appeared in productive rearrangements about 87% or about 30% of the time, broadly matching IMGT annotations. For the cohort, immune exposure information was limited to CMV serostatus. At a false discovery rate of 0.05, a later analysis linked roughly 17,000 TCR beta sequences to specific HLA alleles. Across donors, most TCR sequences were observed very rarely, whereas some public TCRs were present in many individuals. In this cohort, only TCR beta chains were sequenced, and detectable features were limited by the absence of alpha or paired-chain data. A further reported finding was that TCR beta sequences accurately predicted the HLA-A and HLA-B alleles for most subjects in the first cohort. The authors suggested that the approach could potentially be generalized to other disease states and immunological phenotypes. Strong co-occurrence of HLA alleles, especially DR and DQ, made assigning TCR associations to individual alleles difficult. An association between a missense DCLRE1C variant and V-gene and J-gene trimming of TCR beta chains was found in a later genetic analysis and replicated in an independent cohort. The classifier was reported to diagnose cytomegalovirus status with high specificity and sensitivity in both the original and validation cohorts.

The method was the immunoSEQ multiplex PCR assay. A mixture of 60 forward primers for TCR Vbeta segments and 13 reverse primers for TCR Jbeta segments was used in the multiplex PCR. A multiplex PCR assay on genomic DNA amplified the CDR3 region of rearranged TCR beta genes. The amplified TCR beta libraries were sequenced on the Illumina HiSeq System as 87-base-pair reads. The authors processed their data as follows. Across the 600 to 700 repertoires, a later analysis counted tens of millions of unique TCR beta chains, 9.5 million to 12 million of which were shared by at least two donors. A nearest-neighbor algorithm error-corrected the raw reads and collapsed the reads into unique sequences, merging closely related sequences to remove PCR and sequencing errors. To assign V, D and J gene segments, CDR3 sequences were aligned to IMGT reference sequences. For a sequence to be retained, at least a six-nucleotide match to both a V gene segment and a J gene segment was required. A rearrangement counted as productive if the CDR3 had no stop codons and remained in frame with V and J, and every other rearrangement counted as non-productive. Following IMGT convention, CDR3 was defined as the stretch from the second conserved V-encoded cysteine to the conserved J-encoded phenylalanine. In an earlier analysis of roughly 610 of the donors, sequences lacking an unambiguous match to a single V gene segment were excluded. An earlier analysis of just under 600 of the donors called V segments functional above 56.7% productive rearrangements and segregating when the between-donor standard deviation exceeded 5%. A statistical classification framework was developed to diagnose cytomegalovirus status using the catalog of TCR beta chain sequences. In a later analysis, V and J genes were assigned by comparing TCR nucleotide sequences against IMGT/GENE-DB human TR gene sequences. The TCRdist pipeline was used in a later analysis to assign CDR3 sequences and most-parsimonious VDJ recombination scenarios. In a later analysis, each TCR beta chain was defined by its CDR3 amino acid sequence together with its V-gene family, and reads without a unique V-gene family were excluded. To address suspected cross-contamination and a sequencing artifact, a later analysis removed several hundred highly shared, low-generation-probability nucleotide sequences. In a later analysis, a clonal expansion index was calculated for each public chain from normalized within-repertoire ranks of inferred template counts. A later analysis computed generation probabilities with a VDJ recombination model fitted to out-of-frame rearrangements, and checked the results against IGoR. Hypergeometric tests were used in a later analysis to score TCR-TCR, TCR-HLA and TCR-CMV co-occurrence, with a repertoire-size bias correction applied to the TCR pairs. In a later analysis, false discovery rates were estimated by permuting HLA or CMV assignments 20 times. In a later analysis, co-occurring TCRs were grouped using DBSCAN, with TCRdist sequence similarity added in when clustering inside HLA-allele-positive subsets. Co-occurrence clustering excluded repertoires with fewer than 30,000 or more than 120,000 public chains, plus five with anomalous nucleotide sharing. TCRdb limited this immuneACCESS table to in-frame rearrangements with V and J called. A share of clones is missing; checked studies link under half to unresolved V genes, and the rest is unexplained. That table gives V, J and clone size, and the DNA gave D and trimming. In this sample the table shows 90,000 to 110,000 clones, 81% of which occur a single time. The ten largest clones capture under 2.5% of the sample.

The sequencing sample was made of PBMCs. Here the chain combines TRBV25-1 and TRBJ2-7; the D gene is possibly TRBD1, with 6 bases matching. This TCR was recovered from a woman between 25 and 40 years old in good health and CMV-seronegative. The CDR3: CASSELGTNSYEQYF. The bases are TGTGCCAGCAGTGAATTAGGGACAAACTCCTACGAGCAGTACTTC.